This T cell receptor (beta chain) was identified in a study of T cell changes during pregnancy in multiple sclerosis. Libraries were prepared by immunoSEQ multiplex PCR; TCRdb keeps only in-frame clonotypes and omits some of them. Altogether some 54,000 clones are present, approximately 94% being singletons, with the ten largest covering about 3.2%. V was pared by 2 bases and J by 8 bases, with 14 bases between. Per the germline V gene, CDR1 is SGDLS and CDR2 is YYNGEE. The CDR3 runs 14 residues. The sequences come from CD8+ T cells from peripheral blood mononuclear cells, collected in the third trimester of pregnancy. The receptor's source is a female donor with multiple sclerosis, enrolled in a pregnancy study. The chain employs TRBV9 and TRBJ2-1; TRBD2 might be the D (7 bases). CDR3 bases: TGTGCCAGCAGCGTGTGGGAGGGGGGATATGAGCAGTTCTTC. Its protein product is CASSVWEGGYEQFF.